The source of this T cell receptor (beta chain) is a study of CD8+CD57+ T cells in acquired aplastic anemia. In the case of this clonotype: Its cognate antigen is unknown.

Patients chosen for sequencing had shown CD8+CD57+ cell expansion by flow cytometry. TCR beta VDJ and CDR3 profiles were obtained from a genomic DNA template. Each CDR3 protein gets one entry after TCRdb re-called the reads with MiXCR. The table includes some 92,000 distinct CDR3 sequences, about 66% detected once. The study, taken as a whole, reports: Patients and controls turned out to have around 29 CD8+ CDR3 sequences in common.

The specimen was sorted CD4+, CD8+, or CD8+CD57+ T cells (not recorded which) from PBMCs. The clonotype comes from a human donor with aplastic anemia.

CDR3 DNA: TGTGCCAGCAGCCAAGGAATGAGGGGGGGACGGTATGAGCAGTTCTTC. This sequence encodes CASSQGMRGGRYEQFF. The rearrangement uses TRBV14 and TRBJ2-1; a weak D match, TRBD2 (7 bases). CDR1 SGHDN and CDR2 FVKESK come from the germline V gene. The CDR3 has 16 residues. V was shortened by 1 base and J by 8 bases, with 18 bases between the two germline ends.